This T cell receptor (beta chain) derives from a study of blood T cell repertoires in COVID-19. Study summary: Whether acute or convalescent, the COVID-19 samples came from the United States, Italy and Spain. In each case, the material was cDNA or gDNA derived from T cells, B-cell-depleted T cells, or PBMCs.

The CDR3 covers 15 residues. Germline V gene data show CDR1 as SEHNR and CDR2 as FQNEAQ (reference sequence). Trimming took 5 bases from V and 3 from J; bases not matched to a gene: 4. As handled by the study authors: Cell counts per sample came from amplifying reference gene primers. Sequencing was performed with immunoSEQ multiplex PCR; in TCRdb, only in-frame clones are kept and a portion is missing. V, J and clone size are taken as reported in that table, and D and trimming were inferred from the DNA itself. The top ten clones hold 8.2% of a sample with some 180,000 clones, 75% to 90% of them seen once.

The sample taken for sequencing was peripheral blood. V gene TRBV7-9 combines with J gene TRBJ2-3; the match to TRBD1 covers 11 bases. The receptor was derived from a woman aged 60-70 years with acute or convalescent COVID-19. CDR3 amino acids: CASSTGTGGTDTQYF. Written as DNA, the CDR3 is TGTGCCAGCAGCACCGGGACAGGGGGGACAGATACGCAGTATTTT. The full variable domain, in which reference TRBV7-9 and TRBJ2-3 provide the parts outside the CDR3, is DTGVSQNPRHKITKRGQNVTFRCDPISEHNRLYWYRQTLGQGPEFLTYFQNEAQLEKSRLLSDRFSAERPKGSFSTLEIQRTEQGDSAMYLCASSTGTGGTDTQYFGPGTRLTVL.